Below are 18 T cell receptor beta chains sequenced from a single sample in a study of control samples from healthy donors and cancer patients. The data were produced by immunoSEQ multiplex PCR, yet TCRdb's version contains in-frame clones alone and is incomplete. The sample includes 150,000 to 200,000 clones, 90% of them seen just once. The material sequenced was blood. The source is a woman between 50 and 59 years old in good health.

This chain connects TRBV19 to TRBJ1-5; D gene ambiguous. With 6 bases removed from V and 2 bases from J, the gap between germline ends came to 20 bases. CDR1 and CDR2 from the germline V gene are LNHDA and SQIVND (reference sequence). The CDR3 length is 17 residues. CDR3 in amino acids: CASRRESTGRGNQPQHF. The CDR3 bases are TGTGCCAGTAGACGGGAGTCTACTGGGAGGGGCAATCAGCCCCAGCATTTT.

The rearrangement joins TRBV5-1 to TRBJ2-7; 7 positions match TRBD1. CDR3 length equals 16 residues. Trimming removed 2 bases from V and 4 bases from J; junction bases left unmatched: 12. CDR1 SGHRS and CDR2 YFSETQ come from the germline V gene. The CDR3 nucleotides read TGCGCCAGCAGCTTCGATACGAGACAGGGAGTTTACGAGCAGTACTTC. Translated: CASSFDTRQGVYEQYF. Looking up the rest from reference TRBV5-1 and TRBJ2-7 gives the full variable domain: KAGVTQTPRYLIKTRGQQVTLSCSPISGHRSVSWYQQTPGQGLQFLFEYFSETQRNKGNFPGRFSGRQFSNSRSEMNVSTLELGDSALYLCASSFDTRQGVYEQYFGPGTRLTVT.

J is TRBJ2-5 and V is TRBV7-3, with 7 bases lining up with TRBD2. With V trimmed by 3 bases and J by 5 bases, 6 bases remained unmatched. CDR3 length equals 14 residues. The germline V gene has CDR1 SGHTA and CDR2 FQGTGA. The CDR3 is CASSLSGAGETQYF. Written as DNA, the CDR3 is TGTGCCAGCAGCTTGAGCGGGGCAGGGGAGACCCAGTACTTC.

This clone appeared once. The chain has TRBV7-2 and TRBJ1-2, with D maybe TRBD1 (5 bases). The CDR3 totals 17 residues. The germline gives CDR1 SGHTA, CDR2 FQGNSA. V lost 5 bases to trimming and J lost 3 bases, with 22 bases between them. The CDR3 coding sequence is TGTGCCAGCAGCCCCCGGGCGGGGGGGGGTAATCACTATGGCTACACCTTC. Translation: CASSPRAGGGNHYGYTF.

This sequence joins TRBV5-5 and TRBJ2-5, with 7 bases lining up with TRBD1. Looked up from germline, CDR1 is SGHKS and CDR2 is YYEKEE (reference sequence). V was pared by 0 bases and J by 3 bases, with 5 bases of the junction left unmatched. This CDR3 region has 15 residues. DNA of the CDR3: TGTGCCAGCAGCTTGGGACAGGGTACTGAAGAGACCCAGTACTTC. It is translated as CASSLGQGTEETQYF.

The chain combines TRBV7-9 with TRBJ1-2, with D tentatively TRBD1 (5 bases). This CDR3 region has 14 residues. CDR1 is SEHNR, CDR2 FQNEAQ, per germline (reference sequence). Trimming shortened V by 5 bases and J by 3 bases, and 13 bases separated the two germline ends. As DNA, the CDR3 is TGTGCCAGCAGCCGAGGGGCGGGGGACTATGGCTACACCTTC. Translating gives CASSRGAGDYGYTF.

The rearrangement uses TRBV7-8 and TRBJ1-2; D is unclear. CDR3 length: 12 amino acids. Trimming removed 5 bases at V and 5 bases at J, with 9 bases between. Germline CDR1 reads SGHVS; CDR2 reads FQNEAQ. The CDR3 coding sequence is TGTGCCAGCAGCCTAACAGAATATGGCTACACCTTC. The encoded protein is CASSLTEYGYTF.

The chain uses TRBV30 and TRBJ1-5, with D tentatively TRBD1 (5 bases). Germline CDR1 is GTSNPN and CDR2 is SVGIG (reference sequence). The CDR3 spans 13 residues. Trimming removed 5 bases at V and 4 bases at J, with 12 bases between. In nucleotides, the CDR3 is TGTGCCTGGGGCCGGGGGTATAATCAGCCCCAGCATTTT. It codes for CAWGRGYNQPQHF.

The chain has TRBV5-4 and TRBJ2-6; no reliable D call. Germline values: CDR1 SGHNT, CDR2 YYREEE (reference sequence). CDR3 length equals 13 residues. Trimming removed 9 bases at V and 1 base at J, with 8 bases between. The CDR3 loop reads CAIRWSGANVLTF. As DNA, the CDR3 is TGTGCCATACGTTGGTCTGGGGCCAACGTCCTGACTTTC.

The V and J genes are TRBV20-1 and TRBJ2-5; TRBD2 matches 8 bases. CDR1 is DFQATT, CDR2 SNEGSKA, per germline (reference sequence). CDR3 size: 18 residues. The trim removed 3 bases at V and 1 base at J, leaving 16 bases unmatched. CDR3 coding DNA: TGCAGTGCTAGTCCTCTCCGTGAGCGGGGGCCGTTCCAAGAGACCCAGTACTTC. Encoded protein: CSASPLRERGPFQETQYF.

With respect to this clone: At one end, the junction sequence differs from germline, possibly due to a read error. The chain joins TRBV9 to TRBJ2-1, with 12 bases aligning to TRBD2. The germline V gene has CDR1 SGDLS and CDR2 YYNGEE. The CDR3 extends over 16 amino acids. The DNA for the CDR3 is TGTGCCCGCAGCGTATCCCTAGCGGGGGGGGGCAATGAGCAGTTCTTC. Its translation: CARSVSLAGGGNEQFF.

The V and J genes are TRBV5-4 and TRBJ1-3, with a weak D call TRBD1 (6 bases). Germline-derived CDR1 and CDR2 are SGHNT and YYREEE (reference sequence). The V gene lost 4 bases and the J gene lost 0 bases, with 11 bases spanning the gap. CDR3 size: 15 residues. CDR3 nucleotides: TGTGCCAGCAGCGCTCAGGACAGCTCTGGAAACACCATATATTTT. It is translated as CASSAQDSSGNTIYF.

This clone occurred a few times. The chain employs TRBV6-5 and TRBJ1-3, with D possibly TRBD1 on 5 matching bases. Trimming stripped 0 bases from V and 7 bases from J, with 13 bases between. The CDR3 consists of 15 residues. Germline V CDR1 and CDR2: MNHEY, SVGAGI. The CDR3 protein is CASSYSSTGLNTIYF. The CDR3 DNA reads TGTGCCAGCAGTTACTCGTCCACAGGTTTGAACACCATATATTTT.

The rearrangement uses TRBV4-3 and TRBJ1-6, with D possibly TRBD1 on 5 matching bases. V was trimmed by 0 bases and J by 6 bases, leaving 12 bases between them. The CDR3 is 16 residues long. CDR1 is LGHNA, CDR2 YSLEER, per germline. The CDR3 spells CASSQDGHPANSPLHF. The CDR3 DNA follows: TGCGCCAGCAGCCAAGACGGACATCCCGCTAATTCACCCCTCCACTTT.

The gene calls are TRBV6-6 and TRBJ1-5; D is ambiguous. V was trimmed by 6 bases and J by 4 bases, leaving 13 bases between them. The CDR3 runs 14 residues. The V gene's germline CDR1 is MNHNY and CDR2 SVGAGI (reference sequence). CDR3 sequence reads: CASSYPEGNQPQHF. As DNA, the CDR3 is TGTGCCAGCAGCTATCCTGAGGGTAATCAGCCCCAGCATTTT.

V gene TRBV28 combines with J gene TRBJ1-1; D is uncertain. This CDR3 contains 14 residues. The germline V and J ends were trimmed by 3 bases and 0 bases, with 8 bases remaining between them. Germline CDR1 is MDHEN and CDR2 is SYDVKM. Here the CDR3 reads CASSFGTMNTEAFF. The DNA of the CDR3 is TGTGCCAGCAGTTTTGGCACAATGAACACTGAAGCTTTCTTT. The whole variable domain, filled in from reference TRBV28 and TRBJ1-1, reads DVKVTQSSRYLVKRTGEKVFLECVQDMDHENMFWYRQDPGLGLRLIYFSYDVKMKEKGDIPEGYSVSREKKERFSLILESASTNQTSMYLCASSFGTMNTEAFFGQGTRLTVV.

The chain combines TRBV6-5 with TRBJ1-2; 9 nucleotides line up with TRBD1. Losses at the gene ends were 8 bases for V and 8 bases for J; bases not matched to a gene: 6. Germline CDR1 MNHEY, CDR2 SVGAGI. This CDR3 spans 12 amino acids. This chain's CDR3 is CASGQGMWGYTF. CDR3 nucleotide sequence: TGTGCCAGCGGACAGGGGATGTGGGGCTACACCTTC.

This rearrangement joins TRBV5-6 to TRBJ1-2; TRBD1 might be the D (5 bases). V lost 2 bases, J lost 8 bases, and 13 bases lay in between. This CDR3 region has 13 residues. Germline V gives CDR1 SGHDT, CDR2 YYEEEE. CDR3 in DNA: TGTGCCAGCAGCTTCGATAGGGGCAGGGGCTACACCTTC. This codes for CASSFDRGRGYTF.